The TCR beta chain under discussion was sequenced for a study of T cells in Graves' hyperthyroidism and ophthalmopathy. Across the whole study: Peripheral blood samples were taken at initial diagnosis, prior to any treatment.

The study's findings and limits: The model anticipated ophthalmopathy a median about 6.5 months pre-onset.

Germline V gene data show CDR1 as DFQATT and CDR2 as SNEGSKA (reference sequence). The V end lost 6 bases, the J end lost 0 bases, and 15 bases lay between the germline ends. The CDR3 length is 14 residues. This clonotype was counted ten times or more. The antigen is undetermined. The CDR3 regions of TCR beta were amplified from RNA transcripts. An initial round of RT-PCR targeting the TCR CDR3 relied on the HTBI primer set. TCRdb reprocessed the multiplex PCR reads with MiXCR, giving one entry per CDR3 protein. The table includes under 500,000 distinct CDR3 sequences, roughly 13% detected once. Sequencing was done on a sample of blood. This receptor was obtained from a man in his forties or fifties with Graves' ophthalmopathy. The chain employs TRBV20-1 and TRBJ2-7, with D maybe TRBD2 (6 bases). CDR3 nucleotide sequence: TGCAGTGCGGGTTGGGGGGAGGTCTCCTACGAGCAGTACTTC. Amino acids: CSAGWGEVSYEQYF.